This T cell receptor (beta chain) originates from a study of blood T cells in healthy people across ages. General study results and limits: With unsorted PBMCs, a conclusive comparison of naive versus antigen-experienced cells was not possible. The percentage of naive T cells correlated strongly with TCR beta diversity.

The second PCR ran roughly 6 to 11 cycles with a sample-barcoded 5' primer and J-beta primers. TCRdb processed the 5' RACE reads anew with MiXCR; each CDR3 protein has one entry. The table has about 280,000 distinct CDR3 sequences, around 30% seen once; the top ten hold around 29%. Germline CDR1 reads SGHTA; CDR2 reads FQGNSA. The CDR3 contains 14 residues. Germline trimming cut 5 bases from V and 4 bases from J; bases unmatched to any gene: 4. On this clonotype: Its antigen is as yet unknown.

This receptor was identified in a woman in her 70s in good health. The chain is built from TRBV7-2 and TRBJ2-3; 9 positions match TRBD1. Sequencing was carried out using blood. As DNA, the CDR3 is TGTGCCAGCAGCGGACGGACAGGGGCAGATACGCAGTATTTT. It encodes CASSGRTGADTQYF.